These 23 T cell receptor delta chains were sequenced from one sample in a study of gamma-delta chains in newborns, infants, children. TCRdb applied CATT to the reads for clone calling. The repertoire includes fewer than 7,000 delta-chain clones, roughly 15% of them detected once, and around a quarter sits in the top ten. Sequences were derived from blood, sampled at baseline. The origin of the receptors is a child who was a newborn, infant or young child, either healthy, febrile or measles-vaccinated (not recorded which).

This clone ranks as medium-sized. The rearrangement links TRDV1 to TRDJ1, with 9 nucleotides matching TRDD3. The CDR3 has 19 amino acids. Trimming cost V 0 bases and J 8 bases; bases outside gene matches: 19. Germline CDR1 TSWWSYY, CDR2 QGS. CDR3 region: CALGELKGGLGDNDKKLIF. In nucleotides, the CDR3 is TGTGCTCTTGGGGAACTTAAGGGGGGACTGGGGGACAACGACAAAAAACTCATCTTT.

This clone was seen many times. The chain uses TRDV2 and TRDJ1; no definite D call. Germline V lookup: CDR1 GEAIGNYY, CDR2 EKD. The CDR3 spans 17 residues. The V and J ends lost 1 base and 0 bases respectively, with 17 bases between them. The CDR3 DNA sequence: TGTGCCTGTGACACAATATCCTGGCAACTTTACACCGATAAACTCATCTTT. Protein: CACDTISWQLYTDKLIF.

This rearrangement joins TRDV1 to TRDJ2; 7 nucleotides match TRDD3. CDR1 and CDR2 from the germline V gene are TSWWSYY and QGS. This CDR3 spans 25 amino acids. V gave up 1 base and J gave up 8 bases; unmatched junction bases: 37. The CDR3 DNA reads as TGTGCTCTTGGGGAACCTGGGGCGGGACTGCCACTTCTCTTCTCCGACTGGGGCAAAGCGGCACAACTCTTCTTT. It is translated as CALGEPGAGLPLLFSDWGKAAQLFF.

About this clone itself: Germline is not matched at one junction end, which may reflect a read error. The V gene is TRDV1, the J gene TRDJ1; 8 nucleotides line up with TRDD3. This CDR3 contains 25 residues. Germline assignment: CDR1 TSWWSYY and CDR2 QGS. CDR3 nucleotides: TGTGCTCATGGGGAAAGTTGTCTTTCTGATCCTACTGGTCGTTACTGGGGGGAGTACACCGATAAACTCATCTTT. Amino acid sequence: CAHGESCLSDPTGRYWGEYTDKLIF.

Within the sample, this clone is medium-sized. The rearrangement joins TRDV2 to TRDJ2, with TRDD3 matching over 10 bases. This CDR3 is 15 amino acids long. Germline-derived CDR1 and CDR2 are GEAIGNYY and EKD. V shed 2 bases and J 5 bases; nucleotides not matched to a gene: 4. The CDR3 is CACDKLLGDTAQLFF. In DNA, the CDR3 is TGTGCCTGTGACAAGTTACTGGGGGATACAGCACAACTCTTCTTT.

This clone ranks as medium-sized. J is TRDJ3 and V is TRDV2; 7 bases match TRDD3. This CDR3 has 21 residues. J was trimmed by 0 bases and V by 0 bases; bases with no gene match: 13. The germline V gene has CDR1 GEAIGNYY and CDR2 EKD. The CDR3 bases are TGTGCCTGTGACACCGGCTGGGGGTACGGTACTAGCTCCTGGGACACCCGACAGATGTTTTTC. Its translation: CACDTGWGYGTSSWDTRQMFF.

This clone was counted a few times. A far larger clone is only one base removed, so a read error is likely. This chain connects TRDV2 to TRDJ1; a weak D match, TRDD3 (6 bases). CDR3 length equals 16 residues. Germline V lookup: CDR1 GEAIGNYY, CDR2 EKD. Trimming removed 1 base at V and 0 bases at J, with 14 bases between. In nucleotides, the CDR3 is TGTGCCTGTGACACGTTGGGGGGCATGTACACCGATAAACTCATCTTT. Its translation is CACDTLGGMYTDKLIF.

This clone qualifies as medium-sized. The chain joins TRDV1 to TRDJ1, with TRDD3 matching 7 bases. The CDR3 spans 20 residues. Trimming cost V 0 bases and J 4 bases; bases outside gene matches: 20. Germline-derived CDR1 and CDR2 are TSWWSYY and QGS. The CDR3 reads CALGELSGSMWGTINDKLIF. The CDR3 nucleotides are TGTGCTCTTGGGGAACTGAGTGGCTCTATGTGGGGGACGATAAACGATAAACTCATCTTT.

By its share, this clone is medium-sized (0.01 to 0.1%). The J gene is TRDJ1, the V gene TRDV1; 10 nucleotides match TRDD3. Germline V lookup: CDR1 TSWWSYY, CDR2 QGS. The CDR3 length is 21 residues. The J segment lost 9 bases and the V segment lost 3 bases, leaving 28 bases of the junction unmatched. The CDR3 sequence: CALGDFNTCRRAPLLGDELIF. The CDR3, as DNA: TGTGCTCTTGGGGATTTCAACACGTGCCGACGAGCGCCCTTACTGGGGGATGAACTCATCTTT.

This clone is categorized as medium-sized. The chain couples TRDV2 to TRDJ3, with 7 positions matching TRDD3. The germline V gene encodes CDR1 GEAIGNYY and CDR2 EKD. V shed 3 bases and J 2 bases; nucleotides not matched to a gene: 12. The CDR3 runs 19 residues. The CDR3 DNA sequence: TGTGCCTGTGACTTCACTGGGGCCTCGGCGGCCTGGGACACCCGACAGATGTTTTTC. Residues: CACDFTGASAAWDTRQMFF.

Regarding this clone: This likely stems from a read error, as it lies one base from a far larger clone. Distinct nucleotide sequences in the sample also encode this CDR3. The V call is TRDV2, the J call TRDJ3; D possibly corresponds to TRDD3 (6 bases). This CDR3 has 19 amino acids. The germline V gene encodes CDR1 GEAIGNYY and CDR2 EKD. CDR3 coding DNA: TGTGCCTGTGACACCGTTTGGGGGTTTAGCTCCTGGGACACCCGGCAGATGTTTTTC. Translated: CACDTVWGFSSWDTRQMFF.

On this clone: The TCRdb record carries a much larger clone's protein, which differs from this DNA's translation at residue 7; a read error is the likely cause, and the protein listed here is the DNA translation. The genes are TRDV3 and TRDJ1; 8 bases are a match to TRDD3. The CDR3 is 18 amino acids. Germline CDR1 and CDR2: TVYSNPD and GDNSRS (reference sequence). After removal of 2 bases from V and 0 bases from J, the junction contained 17 bases not matched to a gene. The CDR3 sequence: CAFRVGCWGTLYTDKLIF. In DNA form, the CDR3 reads TGTGCCTTTCGAGTAGGGTGCTGGGGGACCCTGTACACCGATAAACTCATCTTT.

By frequency in the sample, this clone is medium-sized (0.01 to 0.1%). The CDR3: CAFATGLPYWGIYKLIF. As DNA, the CDR3 is TGTGCCTTTGCGACCGGCCTTCCGTACTGGGGGATTTATAAACTCATCTTT. V usage is TRDV3 and J usage is TRDJ1; 10 positions agree with TRDD3. The trim removed 2 bases at V and 6 bases at J, leaving 18 bases unmatched. From germline, CDR1 is TVYSNPD and CDR2 GDNSRS (reference sequence). The CDR3 totals 17 residues.

The chain links TRDV1 to TRDJ1, with TRDD3 matching over 8 bases. The germline V gene has CDR1 TSWWSYY and CDR2 QGS. V shed 5 bases and J 0 bases; nucleotides not matched to a gene: 41. The CDR3 sequence is 27 residues long. The CDR3 nucleotides are TGTGCTCTTGGGACTTCCTTACGGTGGTTCCTTACGCAGAAACGTACTGGGGGCCTCCAGTACACCGATAAACTCATCTTT. Its translation is CALGTSLRWFLTQKRTGGLQYTDKLIF.

This clone was counted between two and nine times. The rearrangement uses TRDV3 and TRDJ1; possible D gene TRDD3, 5 bases. From germline, CDR1 is TVYSNPD and CDR2 GDNSRS (reference sequence). The CDR3 spans 20 residues. Trimming removed 0 bases at V and 7 bases at J, with 36 bases between. The CDR3 coding sequence is TGTGCCTTTAGCTGGGCCCCCCGAATGATCCCGCCGGGGAGACCCTTTAAACTCATCTTT. This gives the protein CAFSWAPRMIPPGRPFKLIF.

This rearrangement joins TRDV2 to TRDJ1; 8 nucleotides line up with TRDD3. V lost 0 bases and J lost 3; bases outside the gene matches: 17. Germline V gives CDR1 GEAIGNYY, CDR2 EKD. CDR3 length: 19 residues. CDR3 DNA: TGTGCCTGTGACACCTTAGTCGGGGGATATTCTGGGGATGCCGATAAACTCATCTTT. Encoded protein: CACDTLVGGYSGDADKLIF.

This clone was seen many times. J is TRDJ3 and V is TRDV2; 7 bases are shared with TRDD3. This CDR3 region has 22 residues. Germline trimming cut 0 bases from V and 0 bases from J; bases unmatched to any gene: 16. Germline CDR1 is GEAIGNYY and CDR2 is EKD. The CDR3 DNA sequence: TGTGCCTGTGACACCGTAAACTTCGCTGGGGGTTATAACTCCTGGGACACCCGACAGATGTTTTTC. Amino acids: CACDTVNFAGGYNSWDTRQMFF.

This clone is medium-sized in the sample. It is unclear where the CDR3 begins or ends on the DNA, so no DNA is shown, and the CDR3 is as TCRdb lists it. The rearrangement links TRAV29/DV5 to TRDJ1; TRDD3 is the table's D call, not checked against the DNA. The CDR3 spans 22 residues, counting both ends. CDR1 is NSMFDY, CDR2 ISSIKDK, per germline. The CDR3 reads CSVLLCSKRGYWGIEELDKLIF.

V gene TRDV1 combines with J gene TRDJ1, with 8 bases aligning to TRDD3. The germline CDR1 and CDR2 sequences are TSWWSYY and QGS. The CDR3 extends over 23 amino acids. Trimming at V came to 1 base and at J to 0 bases, leaving 25 bases not matched to a gene. CDR3 in amino acids: CALGEPDSVVVWGTLWYTDKLIF. CDR3 in DNA: TGTGCTCTTGGGGAACCGGATAGTGTCGTCGTCTGGGGGACCCTGTGGTACACCGATAAACTCATCTTT.

This clone is termed medium-sized (0.01 to 0.1%). V gene TRDV1 combines with J gene TRDJ2; TRDD3 matches at 12 bases. The ends lost 2 bases at V and 5 bases at J; junction bases unmatched: 15. The germline V gene encodes CDR1 TSWWSYY and CDR2 QGS. This CDR3 has 20 amino acids. The CDR3 here is CALGESTFYWGIHTTAQLFF. CDR3 nucleotide sequence: TGTGCTCTTGGGGAATCTACGTTTTACTGGGGGATACACACCACAGCACAACTCTTCTTT.

This clone rates as medium-sized. The chain has TRDV2 and TRDJ1; D remains ambiguous. Trimming removed 3 bases from V and 0 bases from J, with 19 bases in between. Germline V lookup: CDR1 GEAIGNYY, CDR2 EKD. This CDR3 has 17 amino acids. The CDR3 DNA sequence: TGTGCCTGTGACCCCCTAAAGCGGGAGGCTTACACCGATAAACTCATCTTT. It specifies CACDPLKREAYTDKLIF.

This clone is labeled medium-sized. Different DNA sequences within this sample yield the same CDR3. The rearrangement links TRDV1 to TRDJ1; 13 bases map to TRDD3. The CDR3 contains 23 residues. With V trimmed by 0 bases and J by 0 bases, 19 bases remained unmatched. CDR1 is TSWWSYY and CDR2 is QGS in the germline V gene. CDR3 loop: CALGELFYLYWGIRRSYTDKLIF. The DNA of the CDR3 is TGTGCTCTTGGGGAACTCTTCTACCTGTACTGGGGGATACGCCGATCTTACACCGATAAACTCATCTTT.

This clone is termed medium-sized (0.01 to 0.1%). This sample also contains other DNA sequences that code for the same CDR3. The chain combines TRDV1 with TRDJ1; TRDD2 matches at 8 bases. J was trimmed by 0 bases and V by 3 bases; bases with no gene match: 33. The CDR3 extends over 25 amino acids. The germline V gene has CDR1 TSWWSYY and CDR2 QGS. Here the CDR3 reads CALGDFPLLPKPLLALYTNTDKLIF. CDR3 nucleotides: TGTGCTCTTGGGGACTTTCCCCTCCTTCCTAAGCCTCTACTGGCCCTATACACGAACACCGATAAACTCATCTTT.